The text below deals with one T cell receptor beta chain. One end of the junction varies from germline; a read error may be responsible. The sample is drawn from a study of blood T cells in healthy people across ages. Germline CDR1 and CDR2: SEHNR and FQNEAQ (reference sequence). The CDR3 contains 15 residues. Next came a second PCR, run for about 7 to 12 cycles, which used a sample-barcoded 5' primer along with a J-beta primer mix. Every cDNA molecule bore a tag from a template-switch adaptor containing 12 random nucleotides. TCRdb re-derived calls from the 5' RACE reads in MiXCR, one entry per CDR3 protein. This table holds 750,000 to 950,000 distinct CDR3 sequences, roughly 28% found once. The same sample was also studied in work on T cells of mothers and their children. This second study notes: The second PCR used the M1S primer, and this primer added sample barcodes and 2-4 random nucleotides.

The receptor comes from a woman aged 40 to 49 in good health. The genes are TRBV7-9 and TRBJ2-5; 10 bases are a match to TRBD1. The DNA end is more similar to TRBJ2-7, so the J call may be wrong. The sequencing sample was made of blood. The CDR3 DNA reads TGTGTCAGCAGCTCGGGACGGGACAGGGGCTACGAGCAGTACTTC. Its protein product is CVSSSGRDRGYEQYF.